The subject of this entry is one T cell receptor (beta chain). Its cognate antigen has yet to be identified. No per-base quality is available; no much larger clone lies one base away. This sample is part of a study of CD8 T cells in Susac syndrome (dated by TCRdb to between 2018 and 2021). For the study in its entirety: Among the sequenced Susac syndrome patients, about six had clinically active disease and under 10 were in clinical remission. Whether CD8+ T cell activation and differentiation in Susac syndrome was antigen driven was tested using repertoire sequencing. Susac syndrome patients were therapy-naive, on corticosteroids (some also receiving IVIg), or on IVIg alone at blood withdrawal.

RNA was extracted with the RNeasy kit and 0.5 to 1 ug was reverse transcribed using random hexamers. TCR beta CDR3 regions were amplified with the immunoSEQ multiplex PCR assay covering 54 Vbeta and 13 Jbeta segments. Bias from PCR amplification was corrected by using a synthetic template baseline for primer optimization and for computational correction. Processing in the source paper ran as follows. Reads were annotated to V, D and J genes according to IMGT and were analyzed with immunoSEQ Analyzer, with only productive sequences retained. To calculate clonality, Shannon entropy was normalized by log2 of the number of productive unique sequences and then subtracted from one. For each patient and control, public and private clones were evaluated among the 100 most prevalent clones. Clones were defined as Susac-specific if absent from the healthy and MS cohorts, from 1052 published viral clones and from other ImmuneACCESS disease sequences. TCRdb handled the public reads itself, with Q25 trimming in fastp and clone calling in MiXCR, and kept productive beta chains. Here each entry gathers all rows of one CDR3 protein and keeps the most common genes and DNA. The V and J calls and clone size come from TCRdb's table, not from the authors' own analysis. The sample table holds some 77,000 distinct CDR3 sequences, of which under 95% were seen once. The ten largest clones capture about 0.52% of the sample.

Peripheral blood CD8+ and CD4+ T cells from healthy donors, Susac syndrome patients and multiple sclerosis patients were profiled using high-throughput TCR beta sequencing. The Susac syndrome patients fulfilled recently defined diagnostic criteria for definite or probable disease. CD8+ TEMRA cells were enriched by FACS, while bulk CD8+ and CD4+ T cells were purified by magnetic negative isolation. Blood was collected in EDTA tubes and processed within 24 hours, with PBMCs isolated through density gradient centrifugation. PBMCs intended for TCR sequencing were frozen in liquid nitrogen and were later thawed in a 37 degrees C water bath. The sorted or isolated CD4+, CD8+ and CD8+ TEMRA cells had a purity of 90% or higher. Here is what the overall study found, with its caveats: In patients with Susac syndrome, the CD4+ T cell repertoire showed no detectable clonal expansion. The number of individuals in the TCR sequencing and HLA analysis was acknowledged as relatively small.

Sequencing was done on a sample of CD4+ T cells from PBMCs. This clonotype originated in a human donor with Susac syndrome.

The nucleotide sequence reads TGTGCCACCAAATCCAGCGGGAACTACAATGAGCAGTTCTTC. Its protein product is CATKSSGNYNEQFF. The receptor chain draws on TRBV11-3 and TRBJ2-1; TRBD2 fits 7 bases in the junction. The CDR3 runs 14 residues from the cysteine to the phenylalanine. Here the CDR3 DNA is all that survives: 42 bases in frame from base 1. V loses 10 bases at its end and J loses 3 bases; junction bases beyond the gene matches: 9. CDR1 and CDR2, looked up from the germline V gene, are SGHNT and YENEEA. With the rest looked up from the reference TRBV11-3 and TRBJ2-1 genes rather than sequenced, the full variable domain is EAGVVQSPRYKIIEKKQPVAFWCNPISGHNTLYWYLQNLGQGPELLIRYENEEAVDDSQLPKDRFSAERLKGVDSTLKIQPAELGDSAVYLCATKSSGNYNEQFFGPGTRLTVL.